This T cell receptor beta chain is from a study of blood T cells in healthy people across ages. Across the study: Template switching caught about one barcoded beta molecule for each two T cells.

A second PCR of 7 to 11 cycles used a sample-barcoded 5' primer and a J-beta primer mix. From the 5' RACE reads, TCRdb called clonotypes with MiXCR, one entry per CDR3 protein. The sample carries over 600,000 distinct CDR3 sequences, approximately 40% recorded once. Comment on this clonotype: Antigen specificity is unknown.

The study, taken as a whole, reports: CMV status of donors was not determined, possibly confounding expanded clonotype changes.

The sample was blood. This TCR derives from a man older than 75 in good health.

The CDR3 DNA sequence: TGTGCCAGCAGTGCGGACAGGGCTAATCAGCCCCAGCATTTT. Translation gives CASSADRANQPQHF. The genes are TRBV2 and TRBJ1-5; 8 nucleotides align to TRBD1. CDR1 is SNHLY, CDR2 FYNNEI, per germline. The CDR3 is 14 residues long. With V trimmed by 4 bases and J by 4 bases, 3 bases remained unmatched. Looking up the rest from reference TRBV2 and TRBJ1-5 gives the full variable domain: EPEVTQTPSHQVTQMGQEVILRCVPISNHLYFYWYRQILGQKVEFLVSFYNNEISEKSEIFDDQFSVERPDGSNFTLKIRSTKLEDSAMYFCASSADRANQPQHFGDGTRLSIL.